These T cell receptor beta chains were read from a single sample in a study of persistence of HIV-infected CD4 T cells. Antigens for these TCRs are unknown. TCRdb's table, derived via immunoSEQ multiplex PCR, lists solely in-frame clones and lacks some. The data show under 35,000 clones, approximately 66% seen once. Sequenced material: CD4+ T cells sorted from PBMCs after roughly 18-hour stimulation, taken from a patient who received antiretroviral therapy. These receptors came from an adult man with HIV who was CMV-seropositive. The CDR3 runs from the conserved cysteine through the conserved F or W. The order of the fields is D gene, clone size, V gene, J gene, CDR3 protein, CDR3 DNA. D genes are given only for firm matches. Only some rows state a clone size, as once, few, many or a class for expanded clones.

d_gene: TRBD2; abundance: .; v_gene: TRBV7-6; j_gene: TRBJ2-5; CDR3aa: CASSLSGGPSGTQYF; CDR3nt: TGTGCCAGCAGCTTGAGCGGGGGCCCCTCTGGGACCCAGTACTTC
d_gene: .; abundance: .; v_gene: TRBV5-1; j_gene: TRBJ2-2; CDR3aa: CASSANRVANTGELFF; CDR3nt: TGCGCCAGCAGCGCCAACAGGGTCGCGAACACCGGGGAGCTGTTTTTT
d_gene: TRBD1; abundance: .; v_gene: TRBV6-5; j_gene: TRBJ2-5; CDR3aa: CASRRTGEETQYF; CDR3nt: TGTGCCAGCAGGCGGACAGGGGAGGAGACCCAGTACTTC
d_gene: TRBD2; abundance: .; v_gene: TRBV29-1; j_gene: TRBJ2-1; CDR3aa: CSVYSGARREQFF; CDR3nt: TGCAGCGTTTATAGCGGGGCCAGACGTGAGCAGTTCTTC
d_gene: .; abundance: .; v_gene: TRBV19; j_gene: TRBJ2-3; CDR3aa: CASSRGAGDTQYF; CDR3nt: TGTGCCAGTAGTAGGGGGGCAGGGGATACGCAGTATTTT
d_gene: TRBD2; abundance: few; v_gene: TRBV7-2; j_gene: TRBJ2-1; CDR3aa: CASSFSRGGYNEQFF; CDR3nt: TGTGCCAGCAGCTTTTCGCGGGGGGGTTACAATGAGCAGTTCTTC
d_gene: .; abundance: .; v_gene: TRBV7-9; j_gene: TRBJ2-1; CDR3aa: CASSSKGPNEQFF; CDR3nt: TGTGCCAGCAGCTCCAAGGGCCCGAATGAGCAGTTCTTC
d_gene: .; abundance: .; v_gene: TRBV5-1; j_gene: TRBJ2-1; CDR3aa: CASSLVGAYNEQFF; CDR3nt: TGCGCCAGCAGCTTGGTTGGCGCTTACAATGAGCAGTTCTTC
d_gene: TRBD1; abundance: .; v_gene: TRBV11-2; j_gene: TRBJ1-3; CDR3aa: CASSFQRQGGSTIYF; CDR3nt: TGTGCCAGCAGCTTCCAAAGGCAGGGGGGAAGCACCATATATTTT
d_gene: TRBD1; abundance: .; v_gene: TRBV3-1/TRBV3-2; j_gene: TRBJ1-2; CDR3aa: CASSRGQGVTF; CDR3nt: TGTGCCAGCAGCCGGGGACAGGGCGTAACCTTC
d_gene: .; abundance: once; v_gene: TRBV6-2/TRBV6-3; j_gene: TRBJ2-2; CDR3aa: CASSRDTNTGELFF; CDR3nt: TGTGCCAGCAGCCGGGACACCAACACCGGGGAGCTGTTTTTT
d_gene: .; abundance: .; v_gene: TRBV27; j_gene: TRBJ2-5; CDR3aa: CASSTLGTAKETQYF; CDR3nt: TGTGCCAGCAGTACCCTAGGGACCGCCAAAGAGACCCAGTACTTC
d_gene: TRBD2; abundance: .; v_gene: TRBV7-9; j_gene: TRBJ2-5; CDR3aa: CASSLVFSGEETQYF; CDR3nt: TGTGCCAGCAGCTTAGTTTTCAGCGGGGAGGAGACCCAGTACTTC
d_gene: TRBD1; abundance: .; v_gene: TRBV4-1; j_gene: TRBJ2-7; CDR3aa: CASSQGQGTSEQYF; CDR3nt: TGCGCCAGCAGCCAAGGACAGGGGACGAGCGAGCAGTACTTC
d_gene: .; abundance: once; v_gene: TRBV5-6; j_gene: TRBJ1-3; CDR3aa: CASSLARQPSSGNTIYF; CDR3nt: TGTGCCAGCAGCTTGGCCAGACAGCCGTCCTCTGGAAACACCATATATTTT
d_gene: .; abundance: .; v_gene: TRBV7-8; j_gene: TRBJ1-5; CDR3aa: CASSLGGEGDQPQHF; CDR3nt: TGTGCCAGCAGCTTAGGAGGAGAGGGAGATCAGCCCCAGCATTTT
d_gene: TRBD2; abundance: .; v_gene: TRBV7-2; j_gene: TRBJ2-7; CDR3aa: CASSVTGTRSSYEQYF; CDR3nt: TGTGCCAGCAGCGTTACCGGGACTAGAAGCTCCTACGAGCAGTACTTC
d_gene: .; abundance: .; v_gene: TRBV5-1; j_gene: TRBJ1-5; CDR3aa: CASSLGGVSNQPQHF; CDR3nt: TGCGCCAGCAGCTTGGGAGGGGTTAGCAATCAGCCCCAGCATTTT
d_gene: .; abundance: .; v_gene: TRBV5-7; j_gene: TRBJ1-3; CDR3aa: CASSLRLERRSYRNTIYF; CDR3nt: TGTGCCAGCAGCTTGCGCTTGGAGCGAAGAAGTTATCGAAACACCATATATTTT
d_gene: TRBD1; abundance: .; v_gene: TRBV9; j_gene: TRBJ1-2; CDR3aa: CASSVGITGGYGYTF; CDR3nt: TGTGCCAGCAGCGTAGGGATAACAGGGGGCTATGGCTACACCTTC
d_gene: TRBD1; abundance: .; v_gene: TRBV7-3; j_gene: TRBJ2-3; CDR3aa: CASSSGGATTDTQYF; CDR3nt: TGTGCCAGCAGCTCAGGGGGCGCGACGACAGATACGCAGTATTTT
d_gene: .; abundance: .; v_gene: TRBV29-1; j_gene: TRBJ2-3; CDR3aa: CSGSSATDTQYF; CDR3nt: TGCAGCGGGTCTAGCGCCACAGATACGCAGTATTTT
d_gene: .; abundance: .; v_gene: TRBV9; j_gene: TRBJ1-6; CDR3aa: CASSLGDTPNSPLHF; CDR3nt: TGTGCCAGCAGCCTCGGGGACACCCCGAATTCACCCCTCCACTTT
d_gene: .; abundance: .; v_gene: TRBV19; j_gene: TRBJ2-7; CDR3aa: CASSIRVAFYEQYF; CDR3nt: TGTGCCAGTAGTATCCGGGTTGCCTTCTACGAGCAGTACTTC
d_gene: .; abundance: .; v_gene: TRBV5-5; j_gene: TRBJ1-1; CDR3aa: CASSLVGGANTEAFF; CDR3nt: TGTGCCAGCAGCTTGGTGGGTGGAGCGAACACTGAAGCTTTCTTT
d_gene: TRBD1; abundance: .; v_gene: TRBV27; j_gene: TRBJ1-2; CDR3aa: CASSPIGTGDGYGYTF; CDR3nt: TGTGCCAGCAGTCCGATAGGGACAGGGGACGGCTATGGCTACACCTTC
d_gene: .; abundance: once; v_gene: TRBV19; j_gene: TRBJ1-3; CDR3aa: CASSIKGLSSGNTIYF; CDR3nt: TGTGCCAGTAGTATTAAAGGTTTGAGCTCTGGAAACACCATATATTTT
d_gene: TRBD1; abundance: .; v_gene: TRBV18; j_gene: TRBJ1-6; CDR3aa: CASSPRGQGQDSPLHF; CDR3nt: TGTGCCAGCTCACCCCGCGGACAGGGGCAAGATTCACCCCTCCACTTT
d_gene: .; abundance: .; v_gene: TRBV28; j_gene: TRBJ2-1; CDR3aa: CASRVGGTLTEQFF; CDR3nt: TGTGCCAGCAGAGTGGGGGGCACCTTAACTGAGCAGTTCTTC
d_gene: .; abundance: .; v_gene: TRBV6-6; j_gene: TRBJ1-3; CDR3aa: CASSPINRAPGNTIYF; CDR3nt: TGTGCCAGCAGTCCAATCAACAGGGCTCCCGGAAACACCATATATTTT
d_gene: .; abundance: few; v_gene: TRBV28; j_gene: TRBJ2-3; CDR3aa: CASSSGFTRDTQYF; CDR3nt: TGTGCCAGCAGTTCGGGGTTTACTAGGGATACGCAGTATTTT
d_gene: .; abundance: .; v_gene: TRBV11-2; j_gene: TRBJ2-1; CDR3aa: CASSLDGFVGSPYNEQFF; CDR3nt: TGTGCCAGCAGCTTAGATGGATTCGTGGGGTCCCCCTACAATGAGCAGTTCTTC
d_gene: .; abundance: .; v_gene: TRBV18; j_gene: TRBJ1-6; CDR3aa: CASSPDGSGSPLHF; CDR3nt: TGTGCCAGCTCACCGGACGGATCAGGATCACCCCTCCACTTT
d_gene: TRBD2; abundance: .; v_gene: TRBV4-1; j_gene: TRBJ2-3; CDR3aa: CASSQERGGLENTDTQYF; CDR3nt: TGCGCCAGCAGCCAAGAGCGGGGGGGCCTTGAGAACACAGATACGCAGTATTTT
d_gene: .; abundance: few; v_gene: TRBV28; j_gene: TRBJ1-6; CDR3aa: CASTPRDSPLHF; CDR3nt: TGTGCCAGCACCCCTCGGGATTCACCCCTCCACTTT
d_gene: .; abundance: .; v_gene: TRBV9; j_gene: TRBJ2-1; CDR3aa: CASSVRGGDEQFF; CDR3nt: TGTGCCAGCAGCGTACGAGGCGGAGATGAGCAGTTCTTC
d_gene: TRBD1; abundance: few; v_gene: TRBV7-3; j_gene: TRBJ1-1; CDR3aa: CASSLTGTGRTRDTEAFF; CDR3nt: TGTGCCAGCAGCCTCACCGGGACAGGGCGAACCCGGGACACTGAAGCTTTCTTT
d_gene: .; abundance: .; v_gene: TRBV7-2; j_gene: TRBJ1-1; CDR3aa: CASSSISSNTEAFF; CDR3nt: TGTGCCAGCAGCTCTATTAGTAGTAACACTGAAGCTTTCTTT
d_gene: TRBD1; abundance: .; v_gene: TRBV7-8; j_gene: TRBJ1-1; CDR3aa: CASSLGRTGEAFF; CDR3nt: TGTGCCAGCAGCTTAGGTAGGACAGGGGAAGCTTTCTTT
d_gene: TRBD1; abundance: .; v_gene: TRBV30; j_gene: TRBJ1-1; CDR3aa: CAFAGQGNTEAFF; CDR3nt: TGTGCCTTCGCCGGACAGGGAAACACTGAAGCTTTCTTT
d_gene: TRBD2; abundance: few; v_gene: TRBV28; j_gene: TRBJ2-1; CDR3aa: CASSPTSGVSSYNEQFF; CDR3nt: TGTGCCAGCAGCCCGACTAGCGGGGTTAGCTCCTACAATGAGCAGTTCTTC
d_gene: .; abundance: once; v_gene: TRBV3-1/TRBV3-2; j_gene: TRBJ1-4; CDR3aa: CASSQEGQGKLFF; CDR3nt: TGTGCCAGCAGCCAAGAAGGGCAGGGGAAACTGTTTTTT
d_gene: .; abundance: .; v_gene: TRBV6-5; j_gene: TRBJ1-1; CDR3aa: CASSITAANTEAFF; CDR3nt: TGTGCCAGCAGCATCACAGCAGCGAACACTGAAGCTTTCTTT
d_gene: .; abundance: .; v_gene: TRBV28; j_gene: TRBJ2-4; CDR3aa: CASSFYSRDTGLAKNIQYF; CDR3nt: TGTGCCAGCAGTTTCTACTCTAGGGACACCGGACTAGCCAAAAACATTCAGTACTTC
d_gene: .; abundance: .; v_gene: TRBV12-3/TRBV12-4; j_gene: TRBJ2-7; CDR3aa: CAIGRGSGEQYF; CDR3nt: TGTGCCATTGGACGGGGGAGCGGCGAGCAGTACTTC
d_gene: TRBD1; abundance: .; v_gene: TRBV15; j_gene: TRBJ2-3; CDR3aa: CATSAGDRRTDTQYF; CDR3nt: TGTGCCACCAGCGCCGGGGACAGACGCACAGATACGCAGTATTTT
d_gene: .; abundance: .; v_gene: TRBV2; j_gene: TRBJ1-2; CDR3aa: CASRSAENYGYTF; CDR3nt: TGTGCCAGCCGCTCGGCGGAGAACTATGGCTACACCTTC
d_gene: .; abundance: medium-sized; v_gene: TRBV2; j_gene: TRBJ1-1; CDR3aa: CASLGDVNTEAFF; CDR3nt: TGTGCCAGCTTGGGGGACGTTAACACTGAAGCTTTCTTT